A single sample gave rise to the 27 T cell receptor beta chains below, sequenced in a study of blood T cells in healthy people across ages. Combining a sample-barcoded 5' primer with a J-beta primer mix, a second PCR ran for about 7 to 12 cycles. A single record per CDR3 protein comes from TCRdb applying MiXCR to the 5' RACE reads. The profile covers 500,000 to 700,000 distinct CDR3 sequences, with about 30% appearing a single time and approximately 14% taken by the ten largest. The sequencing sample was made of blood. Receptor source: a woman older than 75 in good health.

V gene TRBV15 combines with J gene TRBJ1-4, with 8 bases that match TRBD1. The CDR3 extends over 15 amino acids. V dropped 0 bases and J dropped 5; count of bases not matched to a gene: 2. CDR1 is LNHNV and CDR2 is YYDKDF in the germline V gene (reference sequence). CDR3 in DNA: TGTGCCACCAGCAGAGATGGGACAGGAAATGAAAAACTGTTTTTT. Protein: CATSRDGTGNEKLFF. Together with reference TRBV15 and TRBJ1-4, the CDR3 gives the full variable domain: DAMVIQNPRYQVTQFGKPVTLSCSQTLNHNVMYWYQQKSSQAPKLLFHYYDKDFNNEADTPDNFQSRRPNTSFCFLDIRSPGLGDTAMYLCATSRDGTGNEKLFFGSGTQLSVL.

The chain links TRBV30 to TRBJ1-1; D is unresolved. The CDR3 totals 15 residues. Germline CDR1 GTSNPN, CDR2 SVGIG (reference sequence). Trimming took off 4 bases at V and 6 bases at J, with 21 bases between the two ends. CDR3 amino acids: CAWNLDGGGWSEAFF. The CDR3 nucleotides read TGTGCCTGGAACCTGGACGGTGGAGGATGGTCTGAAGCTTTCTTT.

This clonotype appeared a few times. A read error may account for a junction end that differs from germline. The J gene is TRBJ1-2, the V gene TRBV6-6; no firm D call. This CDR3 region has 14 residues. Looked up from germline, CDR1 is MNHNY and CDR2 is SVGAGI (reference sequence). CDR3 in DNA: TGTGCCAGCAGTCCCCTCCGGGCGAACTGTGGCTACACCTTC. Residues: CASSPLRANCGYTF.

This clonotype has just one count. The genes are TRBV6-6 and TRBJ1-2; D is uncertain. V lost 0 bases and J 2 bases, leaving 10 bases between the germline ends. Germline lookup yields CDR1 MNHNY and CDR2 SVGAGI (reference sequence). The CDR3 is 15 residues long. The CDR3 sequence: CASSYSGRTNYGYTF. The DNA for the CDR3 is TGTGCCAGCAGTTACTCGGGCAGAACCAACTATGGCTACACCTTC.

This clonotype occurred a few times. CDR3 residues: CASSPLGDNEKLFF. In nucleotides, the CDR3 is TGTGCCAGCTCACCTCTGGGGGATAATGAAAAACTGTTTTTT. This chain links TRBV18 with TRBJ1-4; TRBD1 might be the D (5 bases). This CDR3 is built from 14 residues. Germline lookup yields CDR1 KGHSH and CDR2 LQKENI. Between the trimmed V and J ends, which lost 3 bases and 4 bases, there was a span of 9 bases.

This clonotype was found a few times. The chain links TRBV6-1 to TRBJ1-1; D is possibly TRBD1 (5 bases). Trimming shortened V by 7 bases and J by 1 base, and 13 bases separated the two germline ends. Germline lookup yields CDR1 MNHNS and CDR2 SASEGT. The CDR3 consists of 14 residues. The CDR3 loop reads CASTRDGGNTEAFF. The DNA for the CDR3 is TGTGCCAGCACCAGGGACGGCGGGAACACTGAAGCTTTCTTT.

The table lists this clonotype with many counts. CDR3 in amino acids: CASSPREGSQPQHF. CDR3 nucleotides: TGTGCCAGCAGCCCCAGGGAGGGTTCGCAGCCCCAGCATTTT. The chain employs TRBV12-3 or TRBV12-4 and TRBJ1-5, with a possible D match to TRBD1 (5 bases). V lost 6 bases, J lost 7 bases, and 16 bases lay in between. The CDR3 sequence is 14 residues long.

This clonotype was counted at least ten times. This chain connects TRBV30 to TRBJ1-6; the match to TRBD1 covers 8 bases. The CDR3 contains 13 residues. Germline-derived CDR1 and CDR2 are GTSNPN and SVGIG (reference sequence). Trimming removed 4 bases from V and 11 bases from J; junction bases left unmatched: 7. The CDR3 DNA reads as TGTGCCTGGAAGGGACAGGCAGTCACACCCCTCCACTTT. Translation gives CAWKGQAVTPLHF.

The CDR3 nucleotides are TGTGCCTCCCAGTCGACAGGGGGAAGAACTGAAGCTTTCTTT. This sequence encodes CASQSTGGRTEAFF. The chain links TRBV2 to TRBJ1-1; 9 bases are a match to TRBD1. Germline lookup yields CDR1 SNHLY and CDR2 FYNNEI. The V and J ends lost 11 bases and 5 bases, in that order; junction bases with no gene match: 12. The CDR3 has 14 residues.

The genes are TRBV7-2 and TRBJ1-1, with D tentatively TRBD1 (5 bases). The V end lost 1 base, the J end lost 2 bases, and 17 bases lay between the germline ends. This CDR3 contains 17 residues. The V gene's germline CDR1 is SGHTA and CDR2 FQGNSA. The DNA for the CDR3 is TGTGCCAGCAGCTTAGGACCGGTTGTAGGGACCAACACTGAAGCTTTCTTT. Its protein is CASSLGPVVGTNTEAFF. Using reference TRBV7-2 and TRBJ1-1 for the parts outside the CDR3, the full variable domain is GAGVSQSPSNKVTEKGKDVELRCDPISGHTALYWYRQSLGQGLEFLIYFQGNSAPDKSGLPSDRFSAERTGGSVSTLTIQRTQQEDSAVYLCASSLGPVVGTNTEAFFGQGTRLTVV.

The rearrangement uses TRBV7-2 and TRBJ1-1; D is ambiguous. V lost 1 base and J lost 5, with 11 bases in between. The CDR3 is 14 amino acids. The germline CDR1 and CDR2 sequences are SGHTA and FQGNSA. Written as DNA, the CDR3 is TGTGCCAGCAGCTTAGGAGCAGGAATGACTGAAGCTTTCTTT. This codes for CASSLGAGMTEAFF. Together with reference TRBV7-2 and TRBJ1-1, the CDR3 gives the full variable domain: GAGVSQSPSNKVTEKGKDVELRCDPISGHTALYWYRQSLGQGLEFLIYFQGNSAPDKSGLPSDRFSAERTGGSVSTLTIQRTQQEDSAVYLCASSLGAGMTEAFFGQGTRLTVV.

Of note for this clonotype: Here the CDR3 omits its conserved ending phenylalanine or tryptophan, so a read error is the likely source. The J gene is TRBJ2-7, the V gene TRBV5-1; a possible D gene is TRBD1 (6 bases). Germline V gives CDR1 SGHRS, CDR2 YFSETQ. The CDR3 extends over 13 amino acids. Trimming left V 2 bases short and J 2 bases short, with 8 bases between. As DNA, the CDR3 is TGCGCCAGCAGCTTTAACAGGGCCTACGAGCAGTACAAC. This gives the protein CASSFNRAYEQYN.

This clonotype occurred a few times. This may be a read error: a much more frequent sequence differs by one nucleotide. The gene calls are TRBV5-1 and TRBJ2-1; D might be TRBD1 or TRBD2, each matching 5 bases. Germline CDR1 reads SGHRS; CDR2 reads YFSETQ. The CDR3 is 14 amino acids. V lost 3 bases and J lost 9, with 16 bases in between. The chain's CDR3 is CASSWREYGGEQFF. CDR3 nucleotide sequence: TGCGCCAGCAGCTGGCGAGAGTATGGGGGTGAGCAGTTCTTC.

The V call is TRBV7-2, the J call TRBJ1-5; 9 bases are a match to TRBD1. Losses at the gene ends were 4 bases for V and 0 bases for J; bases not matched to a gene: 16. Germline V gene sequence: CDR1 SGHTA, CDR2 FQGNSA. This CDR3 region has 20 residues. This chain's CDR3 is CASSSAPSTGGPNSNQPQHF. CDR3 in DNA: TGTGCCAGCAGCTCGGCCCCGAGTACAGGGGGCCCGAATAGCAATCAGCCCCAGCATTTT.

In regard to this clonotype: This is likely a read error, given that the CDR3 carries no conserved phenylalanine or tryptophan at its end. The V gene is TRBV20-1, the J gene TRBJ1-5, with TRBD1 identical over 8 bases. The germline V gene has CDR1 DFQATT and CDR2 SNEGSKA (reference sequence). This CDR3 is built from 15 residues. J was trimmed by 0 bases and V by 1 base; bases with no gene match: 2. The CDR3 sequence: CSARGTGNSNQPQHL. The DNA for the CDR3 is TGCAGTGCTAGAGGGACAGGGAATAGCAATCAGCCCCAGCATTTG.

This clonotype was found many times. The CDR3 protein is CASSLTRPLNYEQYF. The CDR3 DNA sequence: TGTGCCAGCAGTTTGACCCGTCCTTTAAACTACGAGCAGTACTTC. The chain carries TRBV27 and TRBJ2-7; D is unresolved. The CDR3 contains 15 residues. Between the trimmed V and J ends, which lost 3 bases and 3 bases, there was a span of 15 bases. Germline-derived CDR1 and CDR2 are MNHEY and SMNVEV (reference sequence).

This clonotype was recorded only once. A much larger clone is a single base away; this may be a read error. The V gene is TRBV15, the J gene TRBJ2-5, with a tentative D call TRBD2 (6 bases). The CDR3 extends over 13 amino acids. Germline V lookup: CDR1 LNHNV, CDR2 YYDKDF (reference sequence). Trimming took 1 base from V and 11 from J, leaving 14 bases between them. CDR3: CATSRVGSSEQYF. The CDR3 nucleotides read TGTGCCACCAGCAGAGTCGGGAGTAGTGAGCAGTACTTC.

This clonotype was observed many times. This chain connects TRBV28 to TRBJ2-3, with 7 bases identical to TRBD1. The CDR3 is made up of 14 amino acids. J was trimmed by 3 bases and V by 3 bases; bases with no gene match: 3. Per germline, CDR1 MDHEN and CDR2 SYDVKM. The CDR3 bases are TGTGCCAGCAGTTTCCCGACAGGGACAGATACGCAGTATTTT. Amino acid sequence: CASSFPTGTDTQYF.

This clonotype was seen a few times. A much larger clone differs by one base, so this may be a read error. The CDR3 sequence is CASSSGSYAQYF. The CDR3 nucleotides are TGTGCCAGCAGTTCAGGCAGCTACGCGCAGTACTTC. The chain uses TRBV6-2 or TRBV6-3 and TRBJ2-7; D call uncertain. The CDR3 extends over 12 amino acids. Germline CDR1 reads MNHEY; CDR2 reads SVGEGT.

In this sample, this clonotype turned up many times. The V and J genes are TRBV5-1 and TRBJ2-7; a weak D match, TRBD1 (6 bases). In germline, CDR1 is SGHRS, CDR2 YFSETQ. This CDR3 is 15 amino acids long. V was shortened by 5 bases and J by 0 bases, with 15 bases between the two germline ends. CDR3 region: CASRIGQTISYEQYF. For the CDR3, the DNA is TGCGCCAGCAGAATTGGACAGACTATCTCCTACGAGCAGTACTTC.

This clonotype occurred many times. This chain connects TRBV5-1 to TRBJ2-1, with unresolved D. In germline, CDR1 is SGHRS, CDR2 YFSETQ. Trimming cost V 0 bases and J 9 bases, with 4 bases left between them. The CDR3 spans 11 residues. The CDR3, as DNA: TGCGCCAGCAGCTTGGATTTTGAGCAGTTCTTC. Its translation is CASSLDFEQFF.

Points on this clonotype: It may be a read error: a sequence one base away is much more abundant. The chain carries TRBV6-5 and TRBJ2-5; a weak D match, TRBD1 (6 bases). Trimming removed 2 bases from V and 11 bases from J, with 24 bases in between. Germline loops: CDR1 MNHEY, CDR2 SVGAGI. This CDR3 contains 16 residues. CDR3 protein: CASSYRQAGSYNEQYF. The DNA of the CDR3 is TGTGCCAGCAGTTACCGACAGGCCGGCTCCTACAATGAGCAGTACTTC.

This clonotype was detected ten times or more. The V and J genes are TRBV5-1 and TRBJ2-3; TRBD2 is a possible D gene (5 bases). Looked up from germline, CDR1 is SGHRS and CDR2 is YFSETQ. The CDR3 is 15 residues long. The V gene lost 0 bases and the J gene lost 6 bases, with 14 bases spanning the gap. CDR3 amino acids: CASSLGGLRGDTQYF. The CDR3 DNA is TGCGCCAGCAGCTTGGGCGGGCTGCGAGGGGATACGCAGTATTTT.

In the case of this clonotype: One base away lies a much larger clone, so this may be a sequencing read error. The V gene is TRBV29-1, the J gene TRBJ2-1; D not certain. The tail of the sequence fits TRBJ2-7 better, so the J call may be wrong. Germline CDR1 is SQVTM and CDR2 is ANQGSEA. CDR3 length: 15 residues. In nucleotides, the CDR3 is TGCAGCGTTGAAACGGGCGCCCGCTCCTACAATGAGCAGTACTTC. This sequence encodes CSVETGARSYNEQYF.

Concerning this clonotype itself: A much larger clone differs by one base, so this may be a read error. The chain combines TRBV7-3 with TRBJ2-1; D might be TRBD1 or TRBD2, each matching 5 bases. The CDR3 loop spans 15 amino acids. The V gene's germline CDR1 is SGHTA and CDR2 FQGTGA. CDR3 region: CARSSWGTPYNEQFF. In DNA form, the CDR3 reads TGTGCCCGCAGCTCGTGGGGGACCCCTTACAATGAGCAGTTCTTC.

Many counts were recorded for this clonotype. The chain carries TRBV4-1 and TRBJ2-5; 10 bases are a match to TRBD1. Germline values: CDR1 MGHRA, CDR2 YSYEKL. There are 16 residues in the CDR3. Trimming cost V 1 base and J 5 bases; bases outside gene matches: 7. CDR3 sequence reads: CASSQGDRGGEETQYF. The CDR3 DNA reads TGCGCCAGCAGCCAAGGGGACAGGGGCGGAGAGGAGACCCAGTACTTC.

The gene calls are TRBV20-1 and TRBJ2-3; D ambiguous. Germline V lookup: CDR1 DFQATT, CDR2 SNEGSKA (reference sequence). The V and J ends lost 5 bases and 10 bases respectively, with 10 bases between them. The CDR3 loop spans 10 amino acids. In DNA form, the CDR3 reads TGCAGTGCTTCCTCTTTCGCGCAGTATTTT. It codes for CSASSFAQYF.